This T cell receptor beta chain was identified during a study of response to subunit inactivated influenza vaccine. This clonotype was counted between two and nine times. Using its own MiXCR run on the RT-PCR reads, TCRdb lists one record per CDR3 protein. This table has about 700,000 distinct CDR3 sequences, roughly 14% appearing once. The CDR3 runs 14 residues. The junction had 5 bases not matched to a gene; V was cut back by 4 bases and J by 9 bases. Germline CDR1 is SGHRS and CDR2 is YFSETQ. This receptor was taken from a man aged 45-65 years who received an inactivated influenza vaccine. Source: PBMCs from blood, taken 14 to 15 days before vaccination. V gene TRBV5-1 combines with J gene TRBJ2-1, with TRBD2 matching over 12 bases. In DNA form, the CDR3 reads TGCGCCAGCAGCAATGGACTAGCGGGGTTTGAGCAGTTCTTC. Translated: CASSNGLAGFEQFF.